This TCR beta chain was captured in a study of blood T cell repertoires in COVID-19. Study summary: Acute-phase and convalescent COVID-19 samples originated in the United States, Italy and Spain.

The study assigned cohorts using participant-reported clinical history. Libraries were prepared by immunoSEQ multiplex PCR; TCRdb keeps only in-frame clonotypes and omits some of them. The profile shows 160,000 or so clones, about 84% of them singletons. This CDR3 has 14 amino acids. The ends lost 4 bases at V and 4 bases at J; junction bases unmatched: 4. Per the germline V gene, CDR1 is MNHEY and CDR2 is SVGAGI. The source of this sequence is a woman between 35 and 50 years old with acute COVID-19. Sequencing was performed on PBMCs or T cells enriched from blood (not recorded which). The chain recombines TRBV6-5 with TRBJ2-5, with 9 nucleotides matching TRBD1. In nucleotides, the CDR3 is TGTGCCAGCAGTTCCGGGACAGGGACAGAGACCCAGTACTTC. It yields the protein CASSSGTGTETQYF.